This TCR beta chain was recovered during a study of blood T cell repertoires in COVID-19. Study as a whole: The United States, Italy and Spain were the sources of the acute and convalescent COVID-19 samples. The analysed material was cDNA or gDNA that came from T cells, B-cell-depleted T cells, or PBMCs.

Seattle patient enrollment occurred during active infection, with longitudinal follow-up thereafter. CDR1 is SNHLY, CDR2 FYNNEI, per germline. V was clipped by 7 bases and J by 1 base, with 14 bases between them. CDR3 length: 15 residues. In the original processing: Nucleated cell number was recorded as an estimate derived from reference gene primer amplification. Assay: immunoSEQ multiplex PCR; the TCRdb copy retains only in-frame clones and omits some. The DNA gave D and trimming, while V, J and clone size come from that table. The top ten hold just over 2.5% of the sample, which has about 170,000 clones, approximately 86% seen once.

The chain uses TRBV2 and TRBJ1-5; D possibly corresponds to TRBD1 (5 bases). This receptor was obtained from a woman at least 80 years old with COVID-19, enrolled during active disease. The sample comprised peripheral blood. CDR3: CASKPATVSNQPQHF. CDR3 sequence (DNA): TGTGCCAGCAAGCCTGCGACAGTGAGCAATCAGCCCCAGCATTTT.